This TCR beta chain was recovered during a study of T-cell reconstitution after alpha-beta-depleted transplantation in children. Germline V gene lookup returns CDR1 SGHRS and CDR2 YFSETQ. This CDR3 region has 12 residues. The V gene lost 3 bases and the J gene lost 6 bases, with 10 bases spanning the gap. Study conclusions and caveats: Reportedly, roughly two months post-transplant, alpha-beta T cells arose from several hundred expanded graft clones. High day-60 TCRbeta diversity in some patients came from surviving recipient T cells and thymic progenitors.

This clonotype was counted many times. Its antigen remains unknown. Preparation of the TCRbeta library was carried out with unique molecular identifiers. Using its own MiXCR run on the PCR reads, TCRdb lists one record per CDR3 protein. The sample has around 700,000 distinct CDR3 sequences; around 12% are singletons. The receptor comes from a girl aged 2-10 years with congenital amegakaryocytic thrombocytopenia, due to receive a stem cell transplant. The chain uses TRBV5-1 and TRBJ2-7, with D perhaps being TRBD1 or TRBD2 (6 bases each). The sequencing here drew on PBMCs, taken before TCRalphabeta/CD19-depleted stem cell transplant. CDR3 nucleotide sequence: TGCGCCAGCAGCTCACAGGGAGGCGAGCAGTACTTC. This translates into CASSSQGGEQYF.